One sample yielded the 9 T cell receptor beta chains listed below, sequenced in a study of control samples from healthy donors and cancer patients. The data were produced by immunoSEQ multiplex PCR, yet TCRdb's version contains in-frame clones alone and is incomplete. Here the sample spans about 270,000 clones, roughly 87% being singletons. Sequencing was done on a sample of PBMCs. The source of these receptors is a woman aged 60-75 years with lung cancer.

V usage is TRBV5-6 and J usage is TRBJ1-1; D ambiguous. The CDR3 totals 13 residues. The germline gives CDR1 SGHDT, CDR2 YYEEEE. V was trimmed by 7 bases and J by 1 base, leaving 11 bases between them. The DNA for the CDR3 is TGTGCCAGCCGGCGGCAGGAGAACACTGAAGCTTTCTTT. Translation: CASRRQENTEAFF.

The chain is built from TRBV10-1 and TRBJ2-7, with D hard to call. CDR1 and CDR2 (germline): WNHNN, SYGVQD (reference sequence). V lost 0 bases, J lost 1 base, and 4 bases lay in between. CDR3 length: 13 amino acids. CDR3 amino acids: CASSESGSYEQYF. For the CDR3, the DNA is TGCGCCAGCAGTGAGTCCGGTTCCTACGAGCAGTACTTC.

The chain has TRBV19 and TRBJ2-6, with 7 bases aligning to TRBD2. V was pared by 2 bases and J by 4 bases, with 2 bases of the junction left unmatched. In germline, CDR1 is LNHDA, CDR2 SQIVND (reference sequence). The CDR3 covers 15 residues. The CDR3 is CASSISGAGANVLTF. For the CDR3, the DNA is TGTGCCAGTAGTATAAGCGGGGCCGGGGCCAACGTCCTGACTTTC.

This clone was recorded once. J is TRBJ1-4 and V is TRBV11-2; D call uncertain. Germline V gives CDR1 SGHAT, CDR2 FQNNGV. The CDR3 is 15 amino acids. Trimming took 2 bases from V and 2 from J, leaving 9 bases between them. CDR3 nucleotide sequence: TGTGCCAGCAGCTTATCTGACGGTACTAATGAAAAACTGTTTTTT. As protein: CASSLSDGTNEKLFF.

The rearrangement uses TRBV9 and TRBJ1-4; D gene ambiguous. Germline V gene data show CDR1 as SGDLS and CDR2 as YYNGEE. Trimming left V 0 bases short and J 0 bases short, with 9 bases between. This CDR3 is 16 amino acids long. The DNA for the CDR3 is TGTGCCAGCAGCGTAGGCGGAGTTGCAACTAATGAAAAACTGTTTTTT. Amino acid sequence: CASSVGGVATNEKLFF.

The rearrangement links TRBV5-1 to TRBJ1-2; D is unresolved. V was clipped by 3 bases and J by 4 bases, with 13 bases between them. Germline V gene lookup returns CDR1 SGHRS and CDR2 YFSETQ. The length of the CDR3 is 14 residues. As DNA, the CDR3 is TGCGCCAGCAGCTCGACGATAGGCTCCTATGGCTACACCTTC. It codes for CASSSTIGSYGYTF.

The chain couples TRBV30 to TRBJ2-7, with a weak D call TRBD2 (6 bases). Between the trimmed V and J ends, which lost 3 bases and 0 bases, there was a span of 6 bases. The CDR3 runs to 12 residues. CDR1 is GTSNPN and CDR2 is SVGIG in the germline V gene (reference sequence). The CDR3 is CAWRGGSYEQYF. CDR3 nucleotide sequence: TGTGCCTGGAGGGGAGGCTCCTACGAGCAGTACTTC.

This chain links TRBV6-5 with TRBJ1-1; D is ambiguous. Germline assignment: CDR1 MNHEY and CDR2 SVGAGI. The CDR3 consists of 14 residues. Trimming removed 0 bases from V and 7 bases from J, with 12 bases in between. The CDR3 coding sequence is TGTGCCAGCAGTTACTCCCCCCAAATCTATGAAGCTTTCTTT. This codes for CASSYSPQIYEAFF.

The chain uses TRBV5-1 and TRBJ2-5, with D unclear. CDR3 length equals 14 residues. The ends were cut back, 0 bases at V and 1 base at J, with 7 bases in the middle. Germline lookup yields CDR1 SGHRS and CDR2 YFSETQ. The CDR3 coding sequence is TGCGCCAGCAGCTTGGAGAACACCCAAGAGACCCAGTACTTC. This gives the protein CASSLENTQETQYF.